Listed below are T cell receptor beta chains from one sample, sequenced in a study of blood T cell repertoires in COVID-19. Generated by immunoSEQ multiplex PCR, the TCRdb table keeps only in-frame clones and is missing some. The table lists about 200,000 clones, 70% to 90% of them singletons. Material: PBMCs or T cells enriched from blood (not recorded which). These TCRs come from a woman in her forties with acute COVID-19. The CDR3 runs from the conserved cysteine through the conserved F or W. Fields, in order: J gene, clone size, D gene, CDR3 length, V gene, CDR3 DNA, CDR3 protein. A D gene is named only where the DNA matches it firmly. Clone size is given for some rows only: seen once, a few or many times, or a class if the clone is expanded.

j_gene: TRBJ1-1; abundance: -; d_gene: TRBD1; len: 13; v_gene: TRBV29-1; CDR3nt: TGCAGCGTTGGGGGACAGGGCCCGGGTGAAGCTTTCTTT; CDR3aa: CSVGGQGPGEAFF
j_gene: TRBJ1-1; abundance: -; d_gene: -; len: 20; v_gene: TRBV28; CDR3nt: TGTGCCAGCATCAACCTAGGCTGGACGTCTCGGTTCGGGATGAACACTGAAGCTTTCTTT; CDR3aa: CASINLGWTSRFGMNTEAFF
j_gene: TRBJ2-1; abundance: -; d_gene: TRBD2; len: 15; v_gene: TRBV7-3; CDR3nt: TGTGCCAGCAGCTTAACCCCCACTAGCGGCGGTGAGCAGTTCTTC; CDR3aa: CASSLTPTSGGEQFF
j_gene: TRBJ2-7; abundance: -; d_gene: TRBD1; len: 15; v_gene: TRBV6-5; CDR3nt: TGTGCCAGCATCCCCATGGGACAGGGAGTTCGCGAGCAGTACTTC; CDR3aa: CASIPMGQGVREQYF
j_gene: TRBJ1-6; abundance: -; d_gene: -; len: 14; v_gene: TRBV7-2; CDR3nt: TGTGCCAGCAGCTTTCCCGGGAAACATTCACCCCTCCACTTT; CDR3aa: CASSFPGKHSPLHF
j_gene: TRBJ1-5; abundance: -; d_gene: -; len: 16; v_gene: TRBV7-6; CDR3nt: TGTGCCAGCAGCTTACAGTACAGGGAGATTGGTCAGCCCCAGCATTTT; CDR3aa: CASSLQYREIGQPQHF
j_gene: TRBJ1-3; abundance: few; d_gene: -; len: 16; v_gene: TRBV7-8; CDR3nt: TGTGCCAGCAGCTGGGGACAACCGTTCTCTGGAAACACCATATATTTT; CDR3aa: CASSWGQPFSGNTIYF
j_gene: TRBJ1-1; abundance: -; d_gene: TRBD1; len: 14; v_gene: TRBV11-1; CDR3nt: TGTGCCAGCAGCCCACGGACAGGGAACACTGAAGCTTTCTTT; CDR3aa: CASSPRTGNTEAFF
j_gene: TRBJ1-5; abundance: -; d_gene: -; len: 14; v_gene: TRBV28; CDR3nt: TGTGCCAGCACCTTAACAGGGAGGGATCAGCCCCAGCATTTT; CDR3aa: CASTLTGRDQPQHF
j_gene: TRBJ2-7; abundance: -; d_gene: -; len: 12; v_gene: TRBV6-2/TRBV6-3; CDR3nt: TGTGCCAGCAGCCTCAATTTCTACGAGCAGTACTTC; CDR3aa: CASSLNFYEQYF
j_gene: TRBJ2-5; abundance: -; d_gene: TRBD2; len: 14; v_gene: TRBV6-5; CDR3nt: TGTGCCAGCAGTTACGGCGGGGGGCAAGAGACCCAGTACTTC; CDR3aa: CASSYGGGQETQYF
j_gene: TRBJ1-1; abundance: -; d_gene: -; len: 15; v_gene: TRBV25-1; CDR3nt: TGTGCCAGCACCGGGGGTTTGGCGGGGGGCACTGAAGCTTTCTTT; CDR3aa: CASTGGLAGGTEAFF
j_gene: TRBJ1-6; abundance: -; d_gene: TRBD1; len: 15; v_gene: TRBV28; CDR3nt: TGTGCCAGCAGTTTATCCGGGACAGGGAATTCACCCCTCCACTTT; CDR3aa: CASSLSGTGNSPLHF
j_gene: TRBJ2-1; abundance: -; d_gene: TRBD1; len: 15; v_gene: TRBV9; CDR3nt: TGTGCCAGCAGCGTAGCAGGGACAGGGGCCAATGAGCAGTTCTTC; CDR3aa: CASSVAGTGANEQFF
j_gene: TRBJ2-5; abundance: -; d_gene: TRBD2; len: 17; v_gene: TRBV28; CDR3nt: TGTGCCAGCAGTTGGGGGTTGGGCGGGAGAGTACAAGAGACCCAGTACTTC; CDR3aa: CASSWGLGGRVQETQYF
j_gene: TRBJ1-5; abundance: few; d_gene: -; len: 16; v_gene: TRBV30; CDR3nt: TGTGCCTGGAGTAAGAGGGGGACACTTAGCAATCAGCCCCAGCATTTT; CDR3aa: CAWSKRGTLSNQPQHF
j_gene: TRBJ1-1; abundance: -; d_gene: -; len: 13; v_gene: TRBV12-3/TRBV12-4; CDR3nt: TGTGCCAGCAGTACTAGGGGGGGCACTGAAGCTTTCTTT; CDR3aa: CASSTRGGTEAFF
j_gene: TRBJ1-3; abundance: -; d_gene: TRBD1; len: 15; v_gene: TRBV6-9; CDR3nt: TGTGCCGACGAAAACAGGGGCCGCTCTGGAAACACCATATATTTT; CDR3aa: CADENRGRSGNTIYF
j_gene: TRBJ2-1; abundance: -; d_gene: -; len: 18; v_gene: TRBV11-2; CDR3nt: TGTGCCAGCAGCTTAATTAATCGGGGCAGGGGACATTCTTATGAGCAGTTCTTC; CDR3aa: CASSLINRGRGHSYEQFF
j_gene: TRBJ1-5; abundance: -; d_gene: -; len: 21; v_gene: TRBV3-1/TRBV3-2; CDR3nt: TGTGCCAGCAGCCAAGTAAAGGCCTCTGCGGGATTGTTCGGTAGCAATCAGCCCCAGCATTTT; CDR3aa: CASSQVKASAGLFGSNQPQHF
j_gene: TRBJ1-2; abundance: -; d_gene: -; len: 13; v_gene: TRBV7-5; CDR3nt: TGTGCCAGAAGCCCGACAGGGAGCTATGGCTACACCTTC; CDR3aa: CARSPTGSYGYTF
j_gene: TRBJ2-5; abundance: -; d_gene: -; len: 19; v_gene: TRBV5-1; CDR3nt: TGCGCCAGCAGCTTGGGTCTCGGGGGAGGACCAATTCGACAAGAGACCCAGTACTTC; CDR3aa: CASSLGLGGGPIRQETQYF
j_gene: TRBJ1-1; abundance: -; d_gene: TRBD1; len: 16; v_gene: TRBV6-2/TRBV6-3; CDR3nt: TGTGCCAGCAGTTTGGGACAGGGGATGCCGCCCACTGAAGCTTTCTTT; CDR3aa: CASSLGQGMPPTEAFF
j_gene: TRBJ2-1; abundance: -; d_gene: TRBD1; len: 20; v_gene: TRBV6-7; CDR3nt: TGTGCCAGCACCAAATCCACCCGGGACAGGGGGAAGAGGGGAATAAATGAGCAGTTCTTC; CDR3aa: CASTKSTRDRGKRGINEQFF
j_gene: TRBJ1-1; abundance: -; d_gene: -; len: 16; v_gene: TRBV5-6; CDR3nt: TGTGCCAGCAGCCCTTGGGTAATGGGCTTGGACACTGAAGCTTTCTTT; CDR3aa: CASSPWVMGLDTEAFF
j_gene: TRBJ1-5; abundance: -; d_gene: TRBD1; len: 18; v_gene: TRBV19; CDR3nt: TGTGCCAGTAGTATAGCCACAGGGGGCGGATATAGCAATCAGCCCCAGCATTTT; CDR3aa: CASSIATGGGYSNQPQHF
j_gene: TRBJ2-5; abundance: -; d_gene: -; len: 13; v_gene: TRBV9; CDR3nt: TGTGCCAGCAGCTCAGACTACCAAGAGACCCAGTACTTC; CDR3aa: CASSSDYQETQYF
j_gene: TRBJ2-1; abundance: few; d_gene: TRBD2; len: 16; v_gene: TRBV15; CDR3nt: TGTGCCACCAGCAGAGAAGGGACTAGCGGGGACAATGAGCAGTTCTTC; CDR3aa: CATSREGTSGDNEQFF
j_gene: TRBJ1-6; abundance: -; d_gene: -; len: 18; v_gene: TRBV4-2; CDR3nt: TGTGCCAGCAGCCAAGATACCCCGGGACTTCTTTCAATTTCACCCCTCCACTTT; CDR3aa: CASSQDTPGLLSISPLHF
j_gene: TRBJ1-3; abundance: -; d_gene: -; len: 16; v_gene: TRBV6-1; CDR3nt: TGTGCCAGCAGTGAAGTCATCGGGGACTCTGGAAACACCATATATTTT; CDR3aa: CASSEVIGDSGNTIYF
j_gene: TRBJ1-1; abundance: -; d_gene: -; len: 16; v_gene: TRBV28; CDR3nt: TGTGCCAGCAGCATAATCGGGAGGGGCCTGAACACTGAAGCTTTCTTT; CDR3aa: CASSIIGRGLNTEAFF